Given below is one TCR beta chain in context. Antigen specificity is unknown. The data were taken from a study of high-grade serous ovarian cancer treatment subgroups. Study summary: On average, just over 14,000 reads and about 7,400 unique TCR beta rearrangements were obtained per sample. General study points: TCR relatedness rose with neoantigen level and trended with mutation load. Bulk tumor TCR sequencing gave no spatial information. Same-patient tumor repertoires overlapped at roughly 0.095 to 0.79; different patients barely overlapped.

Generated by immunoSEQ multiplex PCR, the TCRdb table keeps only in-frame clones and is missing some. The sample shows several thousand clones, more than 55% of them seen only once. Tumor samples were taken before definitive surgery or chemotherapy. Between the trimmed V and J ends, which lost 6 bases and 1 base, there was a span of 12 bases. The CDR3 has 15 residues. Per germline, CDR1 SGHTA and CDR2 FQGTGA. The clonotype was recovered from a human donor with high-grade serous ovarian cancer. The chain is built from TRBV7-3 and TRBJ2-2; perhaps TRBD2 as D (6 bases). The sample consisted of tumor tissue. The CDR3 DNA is TGTGCCAGCAGGTCATTCGGGGGGAACACCGGGGAGCTGTTTTTT. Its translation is CASRSFGGNTGELFF.